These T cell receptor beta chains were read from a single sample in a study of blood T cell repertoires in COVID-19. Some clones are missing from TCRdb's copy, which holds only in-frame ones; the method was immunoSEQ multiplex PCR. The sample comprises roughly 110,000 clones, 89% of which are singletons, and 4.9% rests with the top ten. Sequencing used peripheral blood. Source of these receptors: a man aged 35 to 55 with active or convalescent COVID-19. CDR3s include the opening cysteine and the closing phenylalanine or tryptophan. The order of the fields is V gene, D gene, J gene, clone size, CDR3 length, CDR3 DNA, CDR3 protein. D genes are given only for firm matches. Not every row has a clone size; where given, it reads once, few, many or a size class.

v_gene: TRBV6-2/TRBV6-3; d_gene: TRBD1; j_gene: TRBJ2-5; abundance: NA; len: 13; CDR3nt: TGTGCCAGCAGTGCACAGGGGGCTGAGACCCAGTACTTC; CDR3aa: CASSAQGAETQYF
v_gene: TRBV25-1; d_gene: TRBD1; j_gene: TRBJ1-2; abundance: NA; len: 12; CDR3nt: TGTGCCAGCAGTGACGACAGGGTTAGCTACACCTTC; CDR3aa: CASSDDRVSYTF
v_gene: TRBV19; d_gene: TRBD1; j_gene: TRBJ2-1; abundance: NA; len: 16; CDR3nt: TGTGCCAGTAGTATTACCGGGACAGAGGTGGGAAATGAGCAGTTCTTC; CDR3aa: CASSITGTEVGNEQFF
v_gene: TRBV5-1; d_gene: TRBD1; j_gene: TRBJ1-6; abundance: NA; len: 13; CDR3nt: TGCGCCAGCAGCCCGGACAGGGCTTCACCCCTCCACTTT; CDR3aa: CASSPDRASPLHF
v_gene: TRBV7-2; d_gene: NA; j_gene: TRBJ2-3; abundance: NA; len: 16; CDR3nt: TGTGCCAGCAGCTTCTCCCCCGGGGGAAACACAGATACGCAGTATTTT; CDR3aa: CASSFSPGGNTDTQYF
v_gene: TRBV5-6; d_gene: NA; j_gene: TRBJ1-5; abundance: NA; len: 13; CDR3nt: TGTGCCAGCAGCTTGGGGCGGAATCAGCCCCAGCATTTT; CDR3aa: CASSLGRNQPQHF
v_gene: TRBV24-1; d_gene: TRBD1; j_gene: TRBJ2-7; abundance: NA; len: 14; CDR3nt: TGTGCCACCAGTGAGGCGGACAGGCCGAGAGAGCAGTACTTC; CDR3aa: CATSEADRPREQYF
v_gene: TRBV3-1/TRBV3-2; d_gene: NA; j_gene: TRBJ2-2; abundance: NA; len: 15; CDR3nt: TGTGCCAGCAGCCCGGGACTCCAGAACACCGGGGAGCTGTTTTTT; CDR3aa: CASSPGLQNTGELFF
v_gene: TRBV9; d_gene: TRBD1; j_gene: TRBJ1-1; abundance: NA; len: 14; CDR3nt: TGTGCCAGCAGCTCCGGGACAGTAGACACTGAAGCTTTCTTT; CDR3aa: CASSSGTVDTEAFF
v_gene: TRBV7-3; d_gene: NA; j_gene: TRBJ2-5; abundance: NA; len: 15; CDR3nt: TGTGCCAGCAGCTTATATCGGGGGATTGGGGAGACCCAGTACTTC; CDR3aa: CASSLYRGIGETQYF
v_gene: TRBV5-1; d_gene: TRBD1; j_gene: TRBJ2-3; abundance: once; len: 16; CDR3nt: TGCGCCAGCAGCTCCTACAGGGGCGCTAGCACAGATACGCAGTATTTT; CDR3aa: CASSSYRGASTDTQYF
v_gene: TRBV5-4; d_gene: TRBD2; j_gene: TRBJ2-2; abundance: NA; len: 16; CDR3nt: TGTGCCAGCAGCTTAGGACTAGCGGGAGGGACCGGGGAGCTGTTTTTT; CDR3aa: CASSLGLAGGTGELFF
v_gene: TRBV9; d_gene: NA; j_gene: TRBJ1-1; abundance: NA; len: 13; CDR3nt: TGTGCCAGCAGCGAGGGAGGAGGTAAGGGAACTTTCTTT; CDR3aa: CASSEGGGKGTFF
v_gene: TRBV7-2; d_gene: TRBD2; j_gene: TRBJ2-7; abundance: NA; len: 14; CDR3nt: TGTGCCACCCGGGGTAGCGGGAGGAGCTACGAGCAGTACTTC; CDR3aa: CATRGSGRSYEQYF
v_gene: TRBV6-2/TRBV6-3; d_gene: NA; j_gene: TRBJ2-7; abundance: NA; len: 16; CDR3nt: TGTGCCAGCAGCCGCGGACAACCCAGAAACTCCTACGAGCAGTACTTC; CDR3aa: CASSRGQPRNSYEQYF
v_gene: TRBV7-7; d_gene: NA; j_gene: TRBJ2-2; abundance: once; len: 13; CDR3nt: TGTGCCAGCACCCCCGGGGGATCCGGGGAGCTGTTTTTT; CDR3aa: CASTPGGSGELFF
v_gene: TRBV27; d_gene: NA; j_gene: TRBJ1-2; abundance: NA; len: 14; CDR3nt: TGTGCCAGCAGTGTTATTGGGGGCGAGAATGGCTACACCTTC; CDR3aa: CASSVIGGENGYTF
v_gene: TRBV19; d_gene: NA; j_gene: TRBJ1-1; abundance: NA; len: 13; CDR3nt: TGTGCCAGTAGTCCGAAGAGGGCGTTTGAAGCTTTCTTT; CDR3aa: CASSPKRAFEAFF
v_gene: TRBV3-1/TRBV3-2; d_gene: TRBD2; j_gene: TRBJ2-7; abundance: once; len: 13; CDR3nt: TGTGCCAGTTTTAGCGGGAGGGCCTACGAGCAGTACTTC; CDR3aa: CASFSGRAYEQYF
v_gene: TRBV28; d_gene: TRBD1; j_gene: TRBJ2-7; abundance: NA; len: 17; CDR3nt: TGTGCCAGCAGTCCCCCGCCGACAGGGATTCACTCCTACGAGCAGTACTTC; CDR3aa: CASSPPPTGIHSYEQYF